The following is a T cell receptor beta chain sequence with its context. The antigen is not known. The data originate from a study of cytomegalovirus exposure and HLA in healthy donors. Turning to the study itself: Early release data held approximately 81 million unique TCRs from HLA-typed donors. Broader study findings: One later analysis reportedly identified an Asian-associated ancestry cluster that showed fewer N-insertions than the roughly 670-donor mean. Reportedly, diagnosis of cytomegalovirus status by the classifier showed high specificity and sensitivity.

PCR primers comprised 60 Vbeta and 13 Jbeta primers. Profiled with immunoSEQ multiplex PCR; TCRdb holds only in-frame clones, not every one. This repertoire shows some 120,000 clones, about three quarters found once; its top ten account for approximately 12%. This receptor was taken from a woman in her thirties or forties in good health and CMV-seropositive. Material: PBMCs.

DNA of the CDR3: TGTGCCAGCAGCCCCCGCAGGGAGGGTTCACCCCTCCACTTT. Amino acids: CASSPRREGSPLHF. The chain carries TRBV6-6 and TRBJ1-6; possible D gene TRBD1, 5 bases. The germline gives CDR1 MNHNY, CDR2 SVGAGI (reference sequence). CDR3 length: 14 amino acids. V gave up 6 bases and J gave up 9 bases, with 15 bases separating them.